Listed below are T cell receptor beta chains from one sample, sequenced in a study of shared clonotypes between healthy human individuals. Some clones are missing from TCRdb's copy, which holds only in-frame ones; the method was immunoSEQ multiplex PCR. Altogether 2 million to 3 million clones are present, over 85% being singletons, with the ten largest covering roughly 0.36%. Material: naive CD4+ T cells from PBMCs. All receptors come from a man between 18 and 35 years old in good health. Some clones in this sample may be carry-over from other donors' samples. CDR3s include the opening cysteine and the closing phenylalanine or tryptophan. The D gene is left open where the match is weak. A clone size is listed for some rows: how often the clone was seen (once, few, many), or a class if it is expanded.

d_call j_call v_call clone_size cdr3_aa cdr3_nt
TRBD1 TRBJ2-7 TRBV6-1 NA CASWKQGAPPEQYF TGTGCCAGCTGGAAACAGGGGGCACCCCCCGAGCAGTACTTC
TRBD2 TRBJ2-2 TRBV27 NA CASSLLSREVTGELFF TGTGCCAGCAGTTTATTATCGCGGGAGGTCACCGGGGAGCTGTTTTTT
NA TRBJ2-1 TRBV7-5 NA CARSPAAYNEQFF TGTGCCAGAAGCCCAGCCGCCTACAATGAGCAGTTCTTC
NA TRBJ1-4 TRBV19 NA CASSHSRAPQGVEKLFF TGTGCCAGTAGCCACTCAAGAGCCCCCCAAGGGGTAGAAAAACTGTTTTTT
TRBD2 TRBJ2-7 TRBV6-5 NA CASSYRGVDSYEQYF TGTGCCAGCAGTTACCGGGGGGTAGATTCCTACGAGCAGTACTTC
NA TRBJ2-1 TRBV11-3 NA CASSRMGAGARNEQFF TGTGCCAGCAGCCGAATGGGGGCGGGAGCCAGAAATGAGCAGTTCTTC
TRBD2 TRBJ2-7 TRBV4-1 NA CASSQGATSGSGEQYF TGCGCCAGCAGCCAAGGGGCAACTAGCGGGAGTGGCGAGCAGTACTTC
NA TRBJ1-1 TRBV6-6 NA CASSRGGGPNTEAFF TGTGCCAGCAGTAGAGGTGGGGGTCCCAACACTGAAGCTTTCTTT
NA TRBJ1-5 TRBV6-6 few CASNLSGSNQPQHF TGTGCCAGCAACCTATCCGGATCTAATCAGCCCCAGCATTTT
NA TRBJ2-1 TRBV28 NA CASSFSQNYNEQFF TGTGCCAGCAGTTTTAGTCAGAACTACAATGAGCAGTTCTTC
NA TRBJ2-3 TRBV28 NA CASVDIGGRTNTDTQYF TGTGCCAGCGTCGATATAGGAGGGAGGACCAACACAGATACGCAGTATTTT